The clone carrying this TCR beta chain has a count of ten or more. Its matching antigen is unknown. The record originates from a study of identical twins. One entry per CDR3 protein, called by TCRdb with MiXCR from the 5' RACE reads. Of under 900,000 distinct CDR3 sequences in the sample, 12% are singletons; the top ten hold roughly 1.5%. Study results and limitations: Those out-of-frame alpha sequences shared by twins showed an excess of low generation probability.

This CDR3 is 19 amino acids long. Germline trimming cut 0 bases from V and 0 bases from J; bases unmatched to any gene: 9. Germline V gene data show CDR1 as SGHRS and CDR2 as YFSETQ. These data were also filed under a second study, of yellow fever vaccine responses in identical twins.

Source material: PBMCs. This TCR was recovered from a woman aged 18-35 years in good health. V is TRBV5-1 and J is TRBJ2-1, with 10 nucleotides matching TRBD1. The CDR3 coding sequence is TGCGCCAGCAGCTTGGATGGACAGGGGGTTCTGGCCTCCTACAATGAGCAGTTCTTC. This sequence encodes CASSLDGQGVLASYNEQFF.